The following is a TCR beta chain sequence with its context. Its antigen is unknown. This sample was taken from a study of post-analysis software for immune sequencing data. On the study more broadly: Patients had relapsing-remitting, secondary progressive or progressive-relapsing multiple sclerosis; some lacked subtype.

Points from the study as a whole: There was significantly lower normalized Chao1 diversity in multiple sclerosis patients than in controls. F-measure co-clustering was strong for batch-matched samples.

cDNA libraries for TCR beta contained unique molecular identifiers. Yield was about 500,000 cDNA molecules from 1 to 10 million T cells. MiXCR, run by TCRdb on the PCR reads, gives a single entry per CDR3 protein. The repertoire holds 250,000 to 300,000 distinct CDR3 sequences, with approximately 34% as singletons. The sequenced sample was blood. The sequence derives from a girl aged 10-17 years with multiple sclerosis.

The CDR3 spells CAGFTITDTQYF. The CDR3 region has the DNA TGTGCCGGGTTTACAATCACAGATACGCAGTATTTT. The chain employs TRBV7-3 and TRBJ2-3; D is unresolved. Trimming pared 11 bases from V and 2 bases from J, leaving 11 bases between. The germline V gene encodes CDR1 SGHTA and CDR2 FQGTGA. CDR3 length: 12 residues.